A selection of T cell receptor beta chains follows, all from one sample in a study of blood T cells in healthy people across ages. TCRdb reprocessed the 5' RACE reads via MiXCR and lists one record per CDR3 protein. The data hold over a million distinct CDR3 sequences, with roughly 40% observed a single time. Sequenced: blood. Receptors were obtained from a woman aged 18-35 years in good health. The CDR3 runs from the conserved cysteine through the conserved F or W. D genes are given only for firm matches. Clone size, where shown, is once, few, many, or a class for clones that have expanded.

clone size | J gene | D gene | V gene | CDR3 protein | CDR3 DNA
NA | TRBJ1-1 | NA | TRBV20-1 | CSAARPNTEAFF | TGCAGTGCTGCCCGCCCGAACACTGAAGCTTTCTTT
few | TRBJ2-3 | TRBD2 | TRBV28 | CASRALAGGTDTQYF | TGTGCCAGCAGGGCACTAGCGGGAGGCACAGATACGCAGTATTTT
NA | TRBJ2-5 | TRBD2 | TRBV6-5 | CASSYTLAGFEETQYF | TGTGCCAGCAGTTATACCTTAGCGGGGTTTGAAGAGACCCAGTACTTC
NA | TRBJ2-3 | TRBD2 | TRBV7-3 | CASSLISSGGSTDTQYF | TGTGCCAGCAGCTTAATATCTAGCGGGGGGAGCACAGATACGCAGTATTTT
NA | TRBJ1-2 | NA | TRBV7-9 | CASSRGAGSETYGYTF | TGTGCCAGCAGTCGGGGGGCGGGATCGGAGACCTATGGCTACACCTTC
few | TRBJ2-2 | NA | TRBV20-1 | CSASPGEVAGELFF | TGCAGTGCTTCCCCCGGTGAAGTGGCCGGGGAGCTGTTTTTT
NA | TRBJ2-7 | TRBD2 | TRBV6-1 | CASSQMGLAPYEQYF | TGTGCCAGCAGTCAGATGGGACTAGCTCCCTACGAGCAGTACTTC
NA | TRBJ2-7 | TRBD1 | TRBV10-3 | CAISESIGQGYEQYF | TGTGCCATCAGTGAGTCGATAGGACAGGGCTACGAGCAGTACTTC
NA | TRBJ2-1 | TRBD2 | TRBV28 | CASSELAGGFDEQFF | TGTGCCAGCAGTGAACTAGCGGGGGGGTTCGATGAGCAGTTCTTC
once | TRBJ2-7 | NA | TRBV20-1 | CSASGGTSGSYEQYF | TGCAGTGCTAGTGGCGGGACCTCCGGGTCCTACGAGCAGTACTTC
NA | TRBJ1-4 | NA | TRBV21-1 | CASSSGAFNEKLFF | TGTGCCAGCAGCAGCGGCGCGTTTAATGAAAAACTGTTTTTT
NA | TRBJ1-2 | NA | TRBV27 | CASTTYQGIGYTF | TGTGCCAGTACCACCTACCAGGGGATCGGCTACACCTTC
NA | TRBJ2-1 | TRBD2 | TRBV18 | CASSRLAGEREQFF | TGTGCCAGCTCACGTCTAGCGGGAGAGCGTGAGCAGTTCTTC
few | TRBJ1-1 | NA | TRBV5-1 | CASSLGNSGSNTEAFF | TGCGCCAGCAGCTTGGGCAACAGCGGGTCGAACACTGAAGCTTTCTTT
few | TRBJ2-3 | TRBD2 | TRBV7-2 | CASSPQTSYGEGDTQYF | TGTGCCAGCAGCCCACAGACTAGCTACGGAGAGGGAGATACGCAGTATTTT
NA | TRBJ2-7 | NA | TRBV7-2 | CASSPTAPVGNEQYF | TGTGCCAGCAGCCCTACCGCTCCGGTCGGCAATGAGCAGTACTTC
NA | TRBJ1-2 | TRBD1 | TRBV6-5 | CASSYSQGALGYTF | TGTGCCAGCAGTTACTCACAGGGGGCTCTCGGCTACACCTTC
NA | TRBJ2-7 | NA | TRBV7-9 | CASSLLNLYEQYF | TGTGCCAGCAGCTTATTGAACCTTTACGAGCAGTACTTC
few | TRBJ2-4 | NA | TRBV20-1 | CSAIPQGTENIQYF | TGCAGTGCTATTCCACAGGGTACCGAAAACATTCAGTACTTC
NA | TRBJ2-1 | TRBD2 | TRBV7-3 | CASSSYAGTSVNEQFF | TGTGCCAGCAGCTCCTATGCCGGGACTAGCGTCAATGAGCAGTTCTTC
NA | TRBJ2-5 | TRBD2 | TRBV5-1 | CASSRTSSSETQYF | TGCGCCAGCAGCAGGACTAGCTCATCGGAGACCCAGTACTTC
many | TRBJ1-5 | NA | TRBV7-2 | CASSLGTGQPQHF | TGTGCCAGCAGCTTAGGGACGGGACAGCCCCAGCATTTT
few | TRBJ2-2 | NA | TRBV19 | CASNLGQGGTGELFF | TGTGCCAGTAATCTTGGGCAAGGGGGAACCGGGGAGCTGTTTTTT
NA | TRBJ2-1 | NA | TRBV20-1 | CSAETGLRSYNEQFF | TGCAGTGCCGAGACCGGGCTACGCTCCTACAATGAGCAGTTCTTC
few | TRBJ2-1 | NA | TRBV5-6 | CASRLTGTRLYNEQFF | TGTGCCAGCAGACTAACCGGGACAAGATTATACAATGAGCAGTTCTTC
NA | TRBJ1-3 | NA | TRBV5-6 | CASTLERGTKRDTIYF | TGTGCCAGCACCTTAGAACGGGGGACAAAAAGGGACACCATATATTTT
NA | TRBJ1-1 | NA | TRBV12-3/TRBV12-4 | CASSFSGSGNTEAFF | TGTGCCAGCAGTTTTTCGGGCAGCGGGAACACTGAAGCTTTCTTT
NA | TRBJ1-5 | NA | TRBV3-1 | CASSQAEYQPQHF | TGTGCCAGCAGCCAAGCCGAATATCAGCCCCAGCATTTT
few | TRBJ2-3 | NA | TRBV25-1 | CASSEYYTDTQYF | TGTGCCAGCAGTGAATATTACACAGATACGCAGTATTTT
NA | TRBJ2-7 | TRBD2 | TRBV5-1 | CASSHGGSYEQYF | TGCGCCAGCAGTCATGGCGGGAGTTACGAGCAGTACTTC
NA | TRBJ2-5 | NA | TRBV12-3/TRBV12-4 | CASSVDRGGGETQYF | TGTGCCAGCAGTGTCGACAGGGGAGGGGGAGAGACCCAGTACTTC
NA | TRBJ2-5 | NA | TRBV7-9 | CASSAGDSDYQETQYF | TGTGCCAGCAGCGCAGGAGACAGTGATTACCAAGAGACCCAGTACTTC
NA | TRBJ1-1 | NA | TRBV6-6 | CASSYRQVSMNTEAFF | TGTGCCAGCAGCTATCGACAGGTTAGCATGAACACTGAAGCTTTCTTT
many | TRBJ2-1 | NA | TRBV20-1 | CSAMATANNEQFF | TGCAGTGCTATGGCTACCGCAAACAATGAGCAGTTCTTC
NA | TRBJ2-7 | NA | TRBV12-3/TRBV12-4 | CASSLVAPGLGEQYF | TGTGCCAGCAGTTTAGTAGCCCCGGGGCTGGGCGAGCAGTACTTC
NA | TRBJ2-7 | NA | TRBV5-4 | CASSSPAQGVYEQYF | TGTGCCAGCAGCTCGCCGGCACAGGGTGTCTACGAGCAGTACTTC
few | TRBJ2-7 | NA | TRBV10-3 | CAISETLYEQYF | TGTGCCATCAGTGAGACCTTATACGAGCAGTACTTC
NA | TRBJ2-1 | NA | TRBV12-3/TRBV12-4 | CASNQGGPYNEQFF | TGTGCCAGCAATCAGGGCGGACCTTACAATGAGCAGTTCTTC
NA | TRBJ2-1 | NA | TRBV29-1 | CSVEGGVMSYNEQFF | TGCAGCGTTGAAGGGGGGGTTATGTCCTACAATGAGCAGTTCTTC
NA | TRBJ1-4 | NA | TRBV19 | CASSTRHDNEKLFF | TGTGCCAGTAGTACCCGACATGACAATGAAAAACTGTTTTTT
once | TRBJ2-3 | TRBD2 | TRBV4-2 | CASSSGALAGGASTDTQYF | TGTGCCAGCAGCTCGGGGGCTCTAGCGGGAGGTGCTAGCACAGATACGCAGTATTTT
NA | TRBJ1-4 | NA | TRBV9 | CASSATGAPRQNEKLFF | TGTGCCAGCAGCGCGACCGGGGCGCCGCGGCAAAATGAAAAACTGTTTTTT
NA | TRBJ1-1 | NA | TRBV14 | CASSQEPHSGVMNTEAFF | TGTGCCAGCAGCCAAGAACCCCATTCCGGGGTTATGAACACTGAAGCTTTCTTT